This TCR gamma chain was identified in a study of intestinal T cells in coeliac disease. Findings of the study overall: Using TRD kmers, classification was 22 of 22 correct; leave-one-out accuracy reportedly 90% to 95%. Multiple copies of a CDR3 amino acid sequence may be PCR duplicates. Each sample likely lost a proportion of TCR sequences from degraded FFPE DNA.

With V trimmed by 3 bases and J by 2 bases, 9 bases remained unmatched. CDR1 and CDR2 (germline): GITISATS, ISYDGTV (reference sequence). This CDR3 is built from 16 residues. On this clone: The antigen remains undetermined. Other DNA sequences in the same sample also yield this CDR3.

The TRG library came from 150 to 200 ng of biopsy DNA amplified with LymphoTrack primers. TCRdb called clones from the multiplex PCR reads again using CATT. This sample carries fewer than 800 gamma-chain clones, around three fifths of them seen once, and the ten largest clones take roughly 29%. Roughly 10 formalin-fixed paraffin-embedded scrolls, each 5 µm thick, supplied each case's genomic DNA. Reflux, dyspepsia or gastritis prompted controls' endoscopy; coeliac disease was not suspected. Sequencing was done on a sample of a duodenal biopsy. This clonotype was sampled from a human donor who served as a control with a normal duodenal biopsy, not a healthy volunteer. The chain couples TRGV9 to TRGJP1. CDR3 coding DNA: TGTGCCTTGTGGGAGTCTCCGGTGACCACTGGTTGGTTCAAGATATTT. Protein: CALWESPVTTGWFKIF.